Listed below are T cell receptor beta chains from one sample, sequenced in a study of blood T cell repertoires in COVID-19. Produced via immunoSEQ multiplex PCR; TCRdb's table is partial and in-frame only. The repertoire holds about 480,000 clones, 89% seen once, with 0.8% to 0.9% in the top ten. Sequencing was performed on peripheral blood. The receptor set was obtained from a young man with COVID-19, enrolled during active disease. Each CDR3 is given with its conserved first and last residue. The D gene is left open where the match is weak. Some rows mark clone size as missing; the rest say once, few, many or name a class of expanded clone.

clone size	J gene	D gene	V gene	CDR3 protein	CDR3 DNA
.	TRBJ1-1	.	TRBV19	CASSMRHREFTEAFF	TGTGCCAGTAGTATGAGACACAGGGAGTTCACTGAAGCTTTCTTT
.	TRBJ2-3	TRBD2	TRBV7-3	CASSLTGVAGGGTDTQYF	TGTGCCAGCAGCTTAACCGGGGTAGCGGGAGGGGGGACAGATACGCAGTATTTT
.	TRBJ2-3	TRBD1	TRBV6-6	CASRDRVEGTDTQYF	TGTGCCAGCAGAGACAGGGTCGAGGGCACAGATACGCAGTATTTT
.	TRBJ2-7	.	TRBV18	CASSATQGSEYEQYF	TGTGCCAGCTCAGCAACCCAGGGGTCTGAGTACGAGCAGTACTTC
.	TRBJ2-7	TRBD1	TRBV28	CASSSGQGRNEQYF	TGTGCCAGCAGTTCCGGACAGGGTCGTAACGAGCAGTACTTC
.	TRBJ2-7	TRBD2	TRBV6-6	CASSPVSGGGPRDENYEQYF	TGTGCCAGCAGTCCCGTTTCGGGGGGAGGACCCCGGGACGAAAACTACGAGCAGTACTTC
.	TRBJ2-1	TRBD2	TRBV29-1	CSVEEIGLAGFYNNEQFF	TGCAGCGTTGAAGAGATAGGACTAGCGGGATTTTACAACAATGAGCAGTTCTTC
.	TRBJ1-6	TRBD1	TRBV15	CATSRGGTGRNSPLHF	TGTGCCACCAGCAGAGGGGGGACAGGGAGGAATTCACCCCTCCACTTT
.	TRBJ2-7	TRBD2	TRBV5-6	CASSLLAGVSEQYF	TGTGCCAGCAGCTTACTAGCGGGAGTAAGCGAGCAGTACTTC
few	TRBJ2-7	TRBD1	TRBV5-1	CASSSRTGGQYEQYF	TGCGCCAGCAGCTCTCGGACAGGGGGCCAGTACGAGCAGTACTTC
once	TRBJ2-3	.	TRBV18	CASSPSGGSTDTQYF	TGTGCCAGCTCACCATCGGGGGGCAGCACAGATACGCAGTATTTT
.	TRBJ1-1	.	TRBV10-3	CAISESLLSQYTEAFF	TGTGCCATCAGTGAGTCTCTTTTGTCTCAGTACACTGAAGCTTTCTTT
.	TRBJ2-2	.	TRBV21-1	CASSKATTSGSTNTGELFF	TGTGCCAGCAGCAAAGCAACGACTAGCGGGTCTACGAACACCGGGGAGCTGTTTTTT
.	TRBJ2-2	.	TRBV6-5	CASSLDRGGTGELFF	TGTGCCAGCAGTCTTGACAGGGGAGGGACCGGGGAGCTGTTTTTT
.	TRBJ2-1	TRBD2	TRBV10-2	CASSESEIGLAYNEQFF	TGCGCCAGCAGTGAGTCGGAAATTGGACTAGCTTACAATGAGCAGTTCTTC
.	TRBJ2-6	.	TRBV3-1/TRBV3-2	CASSQDHGASGANVLTF	TGTGCCAGCAGCCAAGATCATGGGGCCTCTGGGGCCAACGTCCTGACTTTC
.	TRBJ2-5	TRBD1	TRBV7-9	CASSFGTGGETQYF	TGTGCCAGCAGCTTTGGGACAGGGGGAGAGACCCAGTACTTC
.	TRBJ2-3	TRBD2	TRBV11-3	CASSLAGGPTDTQYF	TGTGCCAGCAGCCTAGCGGGAGGGCCGACAGATACGCAGTATTTT
.	TRBJ2-3	TRBD1	TRBV6-5	CASLRQGPTDTQYF	TGTGCCAGCTTGAGACAGGGACCCACAGATACGCAGTATTTT
.	TRBJ2-3	TRBD2	TRBV7-2	CASSLGSLAGGLNTQYF	TGTGCCAGCAGCTTAGGGAGCCTAGCGGGGGGCCTCAATACGCAGTATTTT
.	TRBJ2-7	.	TRBV6-6	CASSLTRVSSYEQYF	TGTGCCAGCAGTTTGACTAGAGTTAGCTCCTACGAGCAGTACTTC
.	TRBJ2-7	.	TRBV24-1	CATSEASRSYEQYF	TGTGCCACCAGTGAGGCTAGCCGTTCCTACGAGCAGTACTTC
.	TRBJ2-3	.	TRBV5-1	CASKQDRTDTQYF	TGCGCCAGCAAGCAGGATCGCACAGATACGCAGTATTTT
once	TRBJ1-1	.	TRBV4-1	CASSQNIGGGANTEAFF	TGCGCCAGCAGCCAGAATATAGGTGGGGGGGCGAACACTGAAGCTTTCTTT
once	TRBJ2-3	.	TRBV13	CASSGGVVSTDTQYF	TGTGCCAGCAGCGGCGGGGTTGTGAGCACAGATACGCAGTATTTT
.	TRBJ1-6	.	TRBV7-8	CASSFPRLGRGSPLHF	TGTGCCAGCAGCTTTCCCAGGCTGGGGAGGGGATCACCCCTCCACTTT
once	TRBJ2-1	TRBD1	TRBV27	CASKIYPGQGSSYNEQFF	TGTGCCAGCAAAATATATCCGGGACAGGGAAGCTCCTACAATGAGCAGTTCTTC
.	TRBJ1-5	.	TRBV6-5	CASGPGPGQPQHF	TGTGCCAGCGGACCAGGGCCAGGCCAGCCCCAGCATTTT
.	TRBJ2-1	TRBD2	TRBV2	CASSRTSGSTLLDNEQFF	TGTGCCAGCAGTCGGACTAGCGGGAGTACGTTGTTGGACAATGAGCAGTTCTTC
few	TRBJ2-7	.	TRBV19	CASSMERSSYEQYF	TGTGCCAGTAGTATGGAGCGGTCCTCCTACGAGCAGTACTTC
.	TRBJ2-1	.	TRBV7-2	CASSLFPSDEQFF	TGTGCCAGCAGCTTATTCCCCTCGGATGAGCAGTTCTTC
.	TRBJ1-2	.	TRBV20-1	CSASREDGYTF	TGCAGTGCTAGTCGGGAGGACGGCTACACCTTC
.	TRBJ2-5	.	TRBV7-9	CASSLDYQETQYF	TGTGCCAGCAGCCTGGACTACCAAGAGACCCAGTACTTC
.	TRBJ1-2	TRBD1	TRBV29-1	CSVVDRGLNGYTF	TGCAGCGTGGTGGACAGGGGGTTAAATGGCTACACCTTC
.	TRBJ1-3	.	TRBV7-9	CASILGRTGNTIYF	TGTGCCAGCATCTTGGGCCGAACGGGAAACACCATATATTTT
.	TRBJ2-3	TRBD2	TRBV5-4	CASRSGSGTDTQYF	TGTGCCAGCAGGAGCGGGAGCGGCACAGATACGCAGTATTTT
.	TRBJ1-2	.	TRBV12-3/TRBV12-4	CASSLEISGYTF	TGTGCCAGCAGTTTAGAAATATCGGGCTACACCTTC
.	TRBJ2-2	TRBD2	TRBV5-4	CASSLSSGYTGELFF	TGTGCCAGCAGCTTGAGTAGCGGGTACACCGGGGAGCTGTTTTTT
.	TRBJ1-6	.	TRBV2	CASSSQDTYSPLHF	TGTGCCAGCAGTTCACAGGATACTTATTCACCCCTCCACTTT
.	TRBJ2-1	TRBD2	TRBV10-3	CAISDIQREGLYNEQFF	TGTGCCATCAGTGACATCCAGCGGGAGGGACTCTACAATGAGCAGTTCTTC
few	TRBJ1-5	TRBD1	TRBV19	CASRGDRGPIEQHF	TGTGCCAGTAGAGGGGACAGGGGACCAATCGAACAGCATTTT
.	TRBJ2-7	TRBD2	TRBV5-1	CASSRSGGASYEQYF	TGCGCCAGCAGCCGTAGCGGGGGTGCCTCCTACGAGCAGTACTTC
.	TRBJ2-5	TRBD1	TRBV27	CASSSATGAQTQYF	TGTGCCAGCAGTTCCGCCACAGGGGCCCAGACCCAGTACTTC
.	TRBJ2-3	.	TRBV11-2	CASTNRQGPDTQYF	TGTGCCAGCACCAACCGCCAGGGGCCAGATACGCAGTATTTT
.	TRBJ2-7	.	TRBV21-1	CASSFAGRSSYEQYF	TGTGCCAGCAGCTTTGCCGGGAGAAGCTCCTACGAGCAGTACTTC
.	TRBJ2-3	.	TRBV24-1	CATSDGTGVLTDTQYF	TGTGCCACCAGTGATGGAACGGGGGTTCTCACAGATACGCAGTATTTT
.	TRBJ1-2	.	TRBV7-9	CASSLLQGVVGYTF	TGTGCCAGCAGCTTACTACAGGGCGTTGTTGGCTACACCTTC
.	TRBJ1-1	.	TRBV29-1	CSVVSLGTEAFF	TGCAGCGTTGTCTCTCTCGGCACTGAAGCTTTCTTT
.	TRBJ2-2	.	TRBV2	CASSEASRWALNTGELFF	TGTGCCAGCAGTGAAGCGAGCAGGTGGGCCCTGAACACCGGGGAGCTGTTTTTT
.	TRBJ1-1	TRBD1	TRBV9	CASSAGQGLNTEAFF	TGTGCCAGCAGTGCGGGACAGGGGCTGAACACTGAAGCTTTCTTT
.	TRBJ2-5	TRBD1	TRBV27	CASSLWADRDKTQYF	TGTGCCAGCAGTTTATGGGCGGACAGGGATAAGACCCAGTACTTC
.	TRBJ1-2	.	TRBV12-3/TRBV12-4	CASSPHRENGYTF	TGTGCCAGCAGCCCCCACAGGGAAAATGGCTACACCTTC
.	TRBJ2-1	TRBD1	TRBV5-4	CASSPDPGTGGNEQFF	TGTGCCAGCAGCCCGGACCCCGGGACAGGGGGCAATGAGCAGTTCTTC
.	TRBJ1-5	.	TRBV24-1	CATSDFDQPQHF	TGTGCCACCAGTGACTTCGATCAGCCCCAGCATTTT
once	TRBJ2-7	TRBD1	TRBV10-1	CASPGTGKLREQYF	TGCGCCAGCCCTGGGACAGGGAAACTTCGCGAGCAGTACTTC
.	TRBJ2-5	TRBD2	TRBV15	CATSAGTSGVRETQYF	TGTGCCACCAGCGCCGGGACTAGCGGGGTGAGAGAGACCCAGTACTTC
.	TRBJ2-5	.	TRBV7-6	CASSLVLVRGTQYF	TGTGCCAGCAGCTTAGTCCTAGTACGGGGGACCCAGTACTTC